This TCR beta chain was recovered during a study of blood T cell repertoires in COVID-19. At the level of the study: The United States, Italy and Spain supplied acute and convalescent COVID-19 samples.

The ends were cut back, 3 bases at V and 5 bases at J, with 13 bases in the middle. CDR3 length equals 14 residues. Germline CDR1 LNHDA, CDR2 SQIVND (reference sequence). The authors' processing: Cell counts per sample came from amplifying reference gene primers. Measured with immunoSEQ multiplex PCR; TCRdb has only the in-frame clones, and not every one. V and J calls and clone size are copied from that table; D and trimming were computed from the DNA. This sample yields 200,000 to 250,000 clones, of which roughly 82% are seen a single time; around 9.5% belongs to the top ten. This receptor was taken from a man aged 50 or older with active or convalescent COVID-19. The source material was peripheral blood. This rearrangement joins TRBV19 to TRBJ2-5; D remains unclear. The CDR3 spells CASSIYRDDETQYF. In DNA form, the CDR3 reads TGTGCCAGTAGTATTTACAGAGATGACGAGACCCAGTACTTC.